This T cell receptor (beta chain) was documented in a study of T-cell memory formation after mild COVID-19. Study information: Largely donor-specific sequence clusters came from a couple of donors. The study, taken as a whole, reports: Balance between CD4 and CD8 was seen in clones contracting day 15 to 85, and a CD4+ lean was seen in later expanders. CD8+ contracting clones occupied EMRA, while CD4+ ones occupied mainly CM and EM. Memory from before infection featured some responding clones, which suggests cross-reactive memory joined.

CDR3 length: 12 residues. Looked up from germline, CDR1 is MNHEY and CDR2 is SVGAGI. Trimming at V came to 5 bases and at J to 5 bases, leaving 3 bases not matched to a gene. TCRdb processed the 5' RACE reads anew with MiXCR; each CDR3 protein has one entry. The sample has 500,000 to 550,000 distinct CDR3 sequences, approximately 20% seen once. In this sample, this clonotype turned up a few times. Its antigen is unidentified. The V call is TRBV6-5, the J call TRBJ2-7; 7 positions agree with TRBD1. The TCR sequence derives from an adult woman who had mild COVID-19 (a few samples of this study predate the infection). Cell type and time point are not known. Sequenced input: PBMCs or a T cell subset sorted from them (not recorded which). CDR3 bases: TGTGCCAGCAGTAAACAGGGGAACGAGCAGTACTTC. This sequence encodes CASSKQGNEQYF.